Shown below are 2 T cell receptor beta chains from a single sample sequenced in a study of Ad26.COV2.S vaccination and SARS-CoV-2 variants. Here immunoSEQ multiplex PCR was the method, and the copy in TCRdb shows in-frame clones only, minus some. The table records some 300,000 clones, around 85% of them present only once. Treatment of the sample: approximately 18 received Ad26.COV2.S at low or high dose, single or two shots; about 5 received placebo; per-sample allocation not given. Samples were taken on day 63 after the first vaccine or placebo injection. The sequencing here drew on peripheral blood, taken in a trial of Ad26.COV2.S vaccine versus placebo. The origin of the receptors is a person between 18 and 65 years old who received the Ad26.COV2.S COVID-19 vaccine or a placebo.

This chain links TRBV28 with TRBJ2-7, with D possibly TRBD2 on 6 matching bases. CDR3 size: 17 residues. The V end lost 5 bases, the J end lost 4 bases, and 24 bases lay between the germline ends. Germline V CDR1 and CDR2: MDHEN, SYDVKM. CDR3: CASSLQRTQDYAYEQYF. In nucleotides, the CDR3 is TGTGCCAGCAGTCTACAACGTACCCAGGACTACGCTTACGAGCAGTACTTC.

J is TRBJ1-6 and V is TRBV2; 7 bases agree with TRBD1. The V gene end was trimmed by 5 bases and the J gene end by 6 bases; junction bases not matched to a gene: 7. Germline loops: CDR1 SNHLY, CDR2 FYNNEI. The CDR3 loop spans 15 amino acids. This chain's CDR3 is CASSPRQGLNSPLHF. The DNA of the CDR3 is TGTGCCAGCAGTCCCCGACAGGGACTTAATTCACCCCTCCACTTT. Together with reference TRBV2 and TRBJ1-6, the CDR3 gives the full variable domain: EPEVTQTPSHQVTQMGQEVILRCVPISNHLYFYWYRQILGQKVEFLVSFYNNEISEKSEIFDDQFSVERPDGSNFTLKIRSTKLEDSAMYFCASSPRQGLNSPLHFGNGTRLTVT.